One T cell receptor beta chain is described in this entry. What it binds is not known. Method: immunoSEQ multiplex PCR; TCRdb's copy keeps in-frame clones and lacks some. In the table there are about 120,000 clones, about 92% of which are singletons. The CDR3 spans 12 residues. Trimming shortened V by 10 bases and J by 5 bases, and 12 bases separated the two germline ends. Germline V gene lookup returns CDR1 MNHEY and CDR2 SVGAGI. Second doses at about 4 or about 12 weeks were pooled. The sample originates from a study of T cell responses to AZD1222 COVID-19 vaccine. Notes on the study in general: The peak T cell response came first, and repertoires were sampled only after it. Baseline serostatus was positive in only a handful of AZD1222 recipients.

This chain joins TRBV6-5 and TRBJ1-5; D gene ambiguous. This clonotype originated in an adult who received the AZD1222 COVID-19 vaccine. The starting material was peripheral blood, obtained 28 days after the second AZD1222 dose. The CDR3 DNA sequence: TGTGCCACCTTGAGCAACGATCAGCCCCAGCATTTT. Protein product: CATLSNDQPQHF.